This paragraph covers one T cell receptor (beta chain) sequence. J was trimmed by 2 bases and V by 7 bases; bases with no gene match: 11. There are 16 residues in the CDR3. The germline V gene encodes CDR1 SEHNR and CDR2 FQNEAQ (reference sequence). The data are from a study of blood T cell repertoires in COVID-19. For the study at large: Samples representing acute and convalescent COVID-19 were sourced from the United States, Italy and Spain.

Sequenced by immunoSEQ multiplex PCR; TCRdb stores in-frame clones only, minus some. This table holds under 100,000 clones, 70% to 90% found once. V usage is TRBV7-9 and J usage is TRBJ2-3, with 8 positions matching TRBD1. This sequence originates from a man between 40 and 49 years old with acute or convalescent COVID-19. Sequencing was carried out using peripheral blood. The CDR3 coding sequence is TGTGCCAGCAACCCCCAGGACAGGGCCGCCACAGATACGCAGTATTTT. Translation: CASNPQDRAATDTQYF.